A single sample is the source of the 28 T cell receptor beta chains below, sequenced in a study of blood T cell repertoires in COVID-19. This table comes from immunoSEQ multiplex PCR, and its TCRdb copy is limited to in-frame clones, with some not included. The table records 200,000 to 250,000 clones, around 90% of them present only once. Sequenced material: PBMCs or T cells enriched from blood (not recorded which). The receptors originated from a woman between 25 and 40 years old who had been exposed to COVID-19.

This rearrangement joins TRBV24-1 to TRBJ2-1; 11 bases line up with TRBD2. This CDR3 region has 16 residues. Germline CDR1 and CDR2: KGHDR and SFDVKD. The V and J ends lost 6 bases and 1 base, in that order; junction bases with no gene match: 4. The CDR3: CATSTLAGGSYNEQFF. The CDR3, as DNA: TGTGCCACCAGTACCCTAGCGGGAGGTTCCTACAATGAGCAGTTCTTC.

CDR3 residues: CASGPGDRLNTEAFF. The DNA for the CDR3 is TGCGCCAGCGGCCCGGGGGACAGGCTGAACACTGAAGCTTTCTTT. This chain joins TRBV5-1 and TRBJ1-1; 8 bases line up with TRBD1. The CDR3 is 15 residues long. J lost 0 bases, V lost 7 bases, and 8 bases had no gene match. Per germline, CDR1 SGHRS and CDR2 YFSETQ.

The CDR3 loop reads CASSDSRYEQYF. CDR3 DNA: TGTGCCAGTAGCGACAGTCGCTACGAGCAGTACTTC. This chain joins TRBV19 and TRBJ2-7; TRBD1 is a possible D gene (5 bases). V was cut by 6 bases and J by 3 bases, with 9 bases left in between. Germline V gene lookup returns CDR1 LNHDA and CDR2 SQIVND (reference sequence). The CDR3 is 12 amino acids.

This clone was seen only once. The CDR3 spells CASSSSGSSYEQYF. CDR3 in DNA: TGTGCCAGCAGTTCTAGCGGGAGCTCCTACGAGCAGTACTTC. The chain couples TRBV28 to TRBJ2-7, with 10 bases aligning to TRBD2. The CDR3 is made up of 14 amino acids. The V segment lost 4 bases and the J segment 0 bases; nucleotides outside the gene matches: 0. Germline lookup yields CDR1 MDHEN and CDR2 SYDVKM.

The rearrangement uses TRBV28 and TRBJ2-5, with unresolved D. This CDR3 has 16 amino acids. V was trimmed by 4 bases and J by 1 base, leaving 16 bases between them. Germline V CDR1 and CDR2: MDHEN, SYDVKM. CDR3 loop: CASSSPRSTGQETQYF. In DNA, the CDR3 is TGTGCCAGCAGTTCCCCCCGTTCGACTGGCCAAGAGACCCAGTACTTC.

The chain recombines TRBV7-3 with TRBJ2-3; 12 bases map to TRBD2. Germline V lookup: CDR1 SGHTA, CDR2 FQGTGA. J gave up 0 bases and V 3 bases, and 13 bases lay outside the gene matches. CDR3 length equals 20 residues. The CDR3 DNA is TGTGCCAGCAGCTTCTGGACTAGCGGGATGGCCGAATTCAGCACAGATACGCAGTATTTT. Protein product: CASSFWTSGMAEFSTDTQYF.

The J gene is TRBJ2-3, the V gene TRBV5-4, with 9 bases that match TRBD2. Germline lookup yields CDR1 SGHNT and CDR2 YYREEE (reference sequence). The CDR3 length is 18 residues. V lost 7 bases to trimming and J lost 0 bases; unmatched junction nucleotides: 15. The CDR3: CASLAGGPGGVSTDTQYF. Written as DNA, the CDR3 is TGTGCCAGCCTGGCGGGAGGGCCCGGGGGGGTCAGCACAGATACGCAGTATTTT.

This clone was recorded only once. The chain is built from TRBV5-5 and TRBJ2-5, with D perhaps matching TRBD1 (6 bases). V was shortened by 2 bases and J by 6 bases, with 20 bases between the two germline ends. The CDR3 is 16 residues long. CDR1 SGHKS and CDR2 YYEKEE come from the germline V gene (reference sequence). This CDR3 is CASSFLASRGGKTQYF. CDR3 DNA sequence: TGTGCCAGCAGCTTCTTGGCCTCACGAGGGGGAAAGACCCAGTACTTC.

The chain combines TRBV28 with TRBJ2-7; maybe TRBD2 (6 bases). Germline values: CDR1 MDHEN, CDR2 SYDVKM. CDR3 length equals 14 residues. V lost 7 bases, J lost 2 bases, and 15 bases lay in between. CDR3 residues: CASTSGGSPYEQYF. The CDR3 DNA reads TGTGCCAGCACCTCCGGGGGATCCCCCTACGAGCAGTACTTC.

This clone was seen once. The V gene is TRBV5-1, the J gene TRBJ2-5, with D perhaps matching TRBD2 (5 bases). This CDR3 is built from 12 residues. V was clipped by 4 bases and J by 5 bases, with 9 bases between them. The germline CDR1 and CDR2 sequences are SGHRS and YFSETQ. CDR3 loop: CASSPERETQYF. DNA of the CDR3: TGCGCCAGCAGCCCGGAGCGGGAGACCCAGTACTTC. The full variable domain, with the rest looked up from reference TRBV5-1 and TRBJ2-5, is KAGVTQTPRYLIKTRGQQVTLSCSPISGHRSVSWYQQTPGQGLQFLFEYFSETQRNKGNFPGRFSGRQFSNSRSEMNVSTLELGDSALYLCASSPERETQYFGPGTRLLVL.

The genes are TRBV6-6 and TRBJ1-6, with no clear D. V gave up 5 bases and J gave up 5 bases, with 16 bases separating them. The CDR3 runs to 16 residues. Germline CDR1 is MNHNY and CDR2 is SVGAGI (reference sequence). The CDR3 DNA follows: TGTGCCAGCAGTGCTCACCCTCGAGGGAATAATTCACCCCTCCACTTT. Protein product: CASSAHPRGNNSPLHF.

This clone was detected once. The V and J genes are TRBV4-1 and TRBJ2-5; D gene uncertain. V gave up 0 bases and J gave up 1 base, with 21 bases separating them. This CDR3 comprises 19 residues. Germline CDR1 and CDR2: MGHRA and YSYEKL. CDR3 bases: TGCGCCAGCAGCCAAGATTATTCCCCCGCCGAGACACTCCAAGAGACCCAGTACTTC. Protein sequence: CASSQDYSPAETLQETQYF.

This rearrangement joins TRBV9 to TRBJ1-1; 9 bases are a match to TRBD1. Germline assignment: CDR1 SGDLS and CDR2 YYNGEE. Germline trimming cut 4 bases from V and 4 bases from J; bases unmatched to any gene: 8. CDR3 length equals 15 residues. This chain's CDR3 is CASSPLTGGVTEAFF. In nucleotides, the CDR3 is TGTGCCAGCAGCCCCCTGACAGGGGGTGTCACTGAAGCTTTCTTT.

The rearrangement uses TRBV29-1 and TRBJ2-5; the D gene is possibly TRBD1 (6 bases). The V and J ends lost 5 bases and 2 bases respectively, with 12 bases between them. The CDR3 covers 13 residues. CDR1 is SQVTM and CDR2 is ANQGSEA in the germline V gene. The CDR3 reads CSVIGRGQETQYF. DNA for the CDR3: TGCAGCGTTATCGGCAGGGGACAAGAGACCCAGTACTTC.

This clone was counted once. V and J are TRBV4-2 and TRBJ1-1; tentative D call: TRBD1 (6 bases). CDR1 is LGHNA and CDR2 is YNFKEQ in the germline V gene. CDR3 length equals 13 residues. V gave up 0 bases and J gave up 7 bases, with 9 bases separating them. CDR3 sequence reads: CASSQDQDSEAFF. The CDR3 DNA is TGTGCCAGCAGCCAAGATCAGGACAGTGAAGCTTTCTTT.

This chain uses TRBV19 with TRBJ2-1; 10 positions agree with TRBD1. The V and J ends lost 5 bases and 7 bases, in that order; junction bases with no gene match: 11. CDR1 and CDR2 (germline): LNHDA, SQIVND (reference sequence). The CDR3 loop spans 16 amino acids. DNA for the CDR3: TGTGCCAGTAGTCGAGTAGGGACAGGGGAATCAAATGAGCAGTTCTTC. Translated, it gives CASSRVGTGESNEQFF.

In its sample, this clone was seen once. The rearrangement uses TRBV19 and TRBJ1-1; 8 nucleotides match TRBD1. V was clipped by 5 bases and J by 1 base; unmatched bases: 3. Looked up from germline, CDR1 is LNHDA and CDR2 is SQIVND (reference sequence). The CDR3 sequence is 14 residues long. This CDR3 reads CASSYDRGNTEAFF. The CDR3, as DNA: TGTGCCAGTAGTTACGACAGGGGGAACACTGAAGCTTTCTTT.

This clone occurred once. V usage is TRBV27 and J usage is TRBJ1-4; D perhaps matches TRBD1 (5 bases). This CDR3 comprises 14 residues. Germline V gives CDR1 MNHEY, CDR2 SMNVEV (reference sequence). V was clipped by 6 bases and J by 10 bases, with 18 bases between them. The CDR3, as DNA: TGTGCCAGCAGCTCACGACAGATTTTCGGAAAACTGTTTTTT. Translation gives CASSSRQIFGKLFF.

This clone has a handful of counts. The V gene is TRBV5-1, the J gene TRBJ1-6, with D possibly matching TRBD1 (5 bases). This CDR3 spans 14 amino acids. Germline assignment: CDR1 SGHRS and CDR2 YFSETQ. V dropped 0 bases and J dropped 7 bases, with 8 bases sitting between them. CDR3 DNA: TGCGCCAGCAGCTTGGTAGCAGGGAATTCACCCCTCCACTTT. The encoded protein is CASSLVAGNSPLHF.

CDR3 protein: CASSPGDRSYEQYF. In DNA, the CDR3 is TGTGCCAGCTCACCTGGGGACAGGAGCTACGAGCAGTACTTC. The chain recombines TRBV18 with TRBJ2-7; 8 nucleotides align to TRBD1. This CDR3 contains 14 residues. With V trimmed by 3 bases and J by 3 bases, 4 bases remained unmatched. Germline V gives CDR1 KGHSH, CDR2 LQKENI.

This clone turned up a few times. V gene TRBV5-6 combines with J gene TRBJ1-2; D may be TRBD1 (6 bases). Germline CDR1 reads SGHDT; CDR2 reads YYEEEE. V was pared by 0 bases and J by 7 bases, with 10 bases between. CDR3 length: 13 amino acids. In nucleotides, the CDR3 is TGTGCCAGCAGCTTGGGACAGGTTCTTGGCTACACCTTC. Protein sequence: CASSLGQVLGYTF.

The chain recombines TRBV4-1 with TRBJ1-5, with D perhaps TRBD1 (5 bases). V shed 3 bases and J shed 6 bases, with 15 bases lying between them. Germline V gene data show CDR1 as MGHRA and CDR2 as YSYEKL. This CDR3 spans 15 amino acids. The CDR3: CASSQSLRGSQPQHF. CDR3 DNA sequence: TGCGCCAGCAGCCAGTCTTTAAGGGGTAGTCAGCCCCAGCATTTT.

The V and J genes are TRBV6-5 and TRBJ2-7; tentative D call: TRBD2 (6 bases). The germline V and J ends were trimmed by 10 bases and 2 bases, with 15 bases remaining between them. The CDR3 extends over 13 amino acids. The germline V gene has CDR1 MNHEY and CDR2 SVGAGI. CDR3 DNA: TGTGCCATCGCCACTAGCTTACCCTACGAGCAGTACTTC. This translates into CAIATSLPYEQYF.

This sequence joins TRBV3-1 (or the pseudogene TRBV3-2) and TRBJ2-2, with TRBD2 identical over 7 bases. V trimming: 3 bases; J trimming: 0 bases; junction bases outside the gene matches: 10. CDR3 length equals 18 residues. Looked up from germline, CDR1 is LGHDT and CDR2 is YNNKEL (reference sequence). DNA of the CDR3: TGTGCCAGCAGCCATCTGCCAGCGGGAACGGCGAACACCGGGGAGCTGTTTTTT. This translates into CASSHLPAGTANTGELFF.

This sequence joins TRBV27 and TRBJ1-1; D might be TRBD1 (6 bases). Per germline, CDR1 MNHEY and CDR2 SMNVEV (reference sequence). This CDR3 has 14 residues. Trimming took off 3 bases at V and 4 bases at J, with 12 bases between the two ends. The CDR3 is CASSLSTGFTEAFF. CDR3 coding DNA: TGTGCCAGCAGTTTGTCGACAGGTTTCACTGAAGCTTTCTTT.

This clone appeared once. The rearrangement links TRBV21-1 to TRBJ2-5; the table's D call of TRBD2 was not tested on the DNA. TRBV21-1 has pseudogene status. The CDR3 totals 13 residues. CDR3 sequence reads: CASVKPSKETQYF. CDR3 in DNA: TGTGCCAGTGTGAAACCTAGCAAAGAGACCCAGTACTTC.

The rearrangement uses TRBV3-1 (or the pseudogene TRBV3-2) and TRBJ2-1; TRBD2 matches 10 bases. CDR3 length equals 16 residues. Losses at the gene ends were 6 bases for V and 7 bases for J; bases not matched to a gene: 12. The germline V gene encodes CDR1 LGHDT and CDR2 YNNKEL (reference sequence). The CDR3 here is CASSLSASGSWNEQFF. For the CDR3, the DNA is TGTGCCAGCAGTCTGTCCGCTAGCGGGAGTTGGAATGAGCAGTTCTTC.

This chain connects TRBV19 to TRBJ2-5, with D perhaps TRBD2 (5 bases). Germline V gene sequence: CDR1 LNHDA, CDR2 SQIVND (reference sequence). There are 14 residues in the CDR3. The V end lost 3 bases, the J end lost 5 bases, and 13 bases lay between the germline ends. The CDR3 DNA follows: TGTGCCAGTAGTATTGAGGGCCAGAAGGAGACCCAGTACTTC. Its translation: CASSIEGQKETQYF.